The present TCR beta chain was sequenced within a study of cytomegalovirus exposure and HLA in healthy donors. As concerns this clone: The antigen is not known.

Findings and limits, study-wide: According to an earlier analysis, most TCR beta V segments yielded productive rearrangements about 87% or about 30% of the time.

Germline V lookup: CDR1 MNHEY, CDR2 SVGAGI. The J segment lost 2 bases and the V segment lost 2 bases, leaving 6 bases of the junction unmatched. CDR3 size: 16 residues. The PCR used 60 Vbeta and 13 Jbeta primers. Profiling relied on immunoSEQ multiplex PCR, and the TCRdb table lists in-frame clones only, not all of them. This sample has some 200,000 clones, with approximately 9.5% found just once. Source material: PBMCs. This clonotype was sampled from a woman in her 30s in good health and CMV-seropositive. This chain joins TRBV6-5 and TRBJ2-1; 7 nucleotides match TRBD2. The CDR3 sequence is CASSYISGGAYNEQFF. CDR3 nucleotide sequence: TGTGCCAGCAGTTACATATCGGGGGGAGCCTACAATGAGCAGTTCTTC.